The 24 T cell receptor beta chains given below trace back to one sample, sequenced in a study of shared clonotypes between healthy human individuals. TCRdb keeps only in-frame clones here, not all; method: immunoSEQ multiplex PCR. This table has around 1.4 million clones, 98% to 99% appearing once. Sequenced input: naive CD4+ T cells sorted from blood. Subset of the sample: CD45RA+ positively selected. Receptors were obtained from a man aged 25 to 40 in good health.

This rearrangement joins TRBV2 to TRBJ2-5; D is undetermined. Per germline, CDR1 SNHLY and CDR2 FYNNEI. CDR3 size: 13 residues. The V and J ends lost 7 bases and 1 base respectively, with 10 bases between them. The CDR3 loop is CASTSTAQETQYF. The DNA of the CDR3 is TGTGCCAGCACCTCAACCGCCCAAGAGACCCAGTACTTC.

The rearrangement joins TRBV5-1 to TRBJ1-1; the match to TRBD1 covers 7 bases. Germline V gives CDR1 SGHRS, CDR2 YFSETQ. The CDR3 is made up of 16 amino acids. V trimming: 4 bases; J trimming: 0 bases; junction bases outside the gene matches: 9. The CDR3 spells CASSETPGTVNTEAFF. The CDR3 nucleotides read TGCGCCAGCAGCGAGACCCCCGGGACAGTGAACACTGAAGCTTTCTTT.

V and J are TRBV6-5 and TRBJ1-5; no definite D call. The CDR3 has 13 residues. The V end lost 7 bases, the J end lost 7 bases, and 14 bases lay between the germline ends. Looked up from germline, CDR1 is MNHEY and CDR2 is SVGAGI. The CDR3, as DNA: TGTGCCAGCAAGGACGGCCTCGGGCAGCCCCAGCATTTT. Its translation: CASKDGLGQPQHF.

This sequence joins TRBV5-1 and TRBJ2-2; 11 bases map to TRBD1. Germline V gene sequence: CDR1 SGHRS, CDR2 YFSETQ. CDR3 length equals 19 residues. V shed 2 bases, J shed 2 bases, and the junction held 11 bases outside the gene matches. CDR3 DNA sequence: TGCGCCAGCAGCTTAAATTGGGCGGACAGGGGGCCTAACACCGGGGAGCTGTTTTTT. It encodes CASSLNWADRGPNTGELFF.

This clone occurred once. The V and J genes are TRBV6-6 and TRBJ2-1; TRBD2 agrees at 7 bases. The CDR3 runs 15 residues. Looked up from germline, CDR1 is MNHNY and CDR2 is SVGAGI (reference sequence). V lost 7 bases and J lost 0; bases outside the gene matches: 6. CDR3 region: CASIMGGSSYNEQFF. CDR3 DNA: TGTGCCAGCATCATGGGCGGGAGCTCCTACAATGAGCAGTTCTTC.

The rearrangement uses TRBV7-2 and TRBJ2-5; TRBD1 matches 9 bases. CDR1 SGHTA and CDR2 FQGNSA come from the germline V gene. CDR3 length: 15 residues. The J segment lost 5 bases and the V segment lost 5 bases, leaving 9 bases of the junction unmatched. CDR3 sequence reads: CASSNDRGLWETQYF. The CDR3 nucleotides read TGTGCCAGCAGCAACGACAGGGGGTTATGGGAGACCCAGTACTTC. The variable domain in full, completed from reference TRBV7-2 and TRBJ2-5, reads GAGVSQSPSNKVTEKGKDVELRCDPISGHTALYWYRQSLGQGLEFLIYFQGNSAPDKSGLPSDRFSAERTGGSVSTLTIQRTQQEDSAVYLCASSNDRGLWETQYFGPGTRLLVL.

The chain is built from TRBV5-4 and TRBJ2-1, with D possibly being TRBD1 (6 bases). Trimming left V 1 base short and J 5 bases short, with 7 bases between. The CDR3 loop spans 13 amino acids. Germline loops: CDR1 SGHNT, CDR2 YYREEE (reference sequence). CDR3 sequence reads: CASSLTGNNEQFF. In DNA, the CDR3 is TGTGCCAGCAGCTTGACAGGGAACAATGAGCAGTTCTTC. The whole variable domain, filled in from reference TRBV5-4 and TRBJ2-1, reads ETGVTQSPTHLIKTRGQQVTLRCSSQSGHNTVSWYQQALGQGPQFIFQYYREEENGRGNFPPRFSGLQFPNYSSELNVNALELDDSALYLCASSLTGNNEQFFGPGTRLTVL.

Notes on this clone: Other DNA sequences in this specimen translate into the identical CDR3. This chain joins TRBV2 and TRBJ2-5; no clear D gene. Germline V gene data show CDR1 as SNHLY and CDR2 as FYNNEI. V lost 4 bases to trimming and J lost 5 bases, with 11 bases between them. The CDR3 contains 13 residues. CDR3 protein: CASSGRTGETQYF. In nucleotides, the CDR3 is TGTGCCAGCAGTGGACGGACCGGTGAGACCCAGTACTTC.

The chain carries TRBV7-4 and TRBJ2-7; no clear D. Trimming took off 8 bases at V and 2 bases at J, with 10 bases between the two ends. This CDR3 contains 12 residues. Germline V CDR1 and CDR2: SGHVT, SQSDAQ. In DNA form, the CDR3 reads TGTGCCAGCGGCGATTCAACCTACGAGCAGTACTTC. Amino acids: CASGDSTYEQYF.

Here the CDR3 reads CASKFYRSNEKLFF. The CDR3 DNA is TGTGCCAGCAAGTTTTACAGGTCAAATGAAAAACTGTTTTTT. This chain connects TRBV2 to TRBJ1-4; TRBD1 is a possible D gene (5 bases). The V gene lost 7 bases and the J gene lost 5 bases, with 14 bases spanning the gap. CDR1 and CDR2 (germline): SNHLY, FYNNEI. This CDR3 is 14 amino acids long. Together with reference TRBV2 and TRBJ1-4, the CDR3 gives the full variable domain: EPEVTQTPSHQVTQMGQEVILRCVPISNHLYFYWYRQILGQKVEFLVSFYNNEISEKSEIFDDQFSVERPDGSNFTLKIRSTKLEDSAMYFCASKFYRSNEKLFFGSGTQLSVL.

This clone was recorded only once. V gene TRBV7-2 combines with J gene TRBJ2-7; perhaps D is TRBD1 or TRBD2 (5 bases each). The V and J ends lost 5 bases and 3 bases respectively, with 11 bases between them. The germline V gene encodes CDR1 SGHTA and CDR2 FQGNSA. The CDR3 loop spans 13 amino acids. The CDR3 protein is CASSLRGNYEQYF. For the CDR3, the DNA is TGTGCCAGCAGCCTGAGGGGCAACTACGAGCAGTACTTC.

V is TRBV5-5 and J is TRBJ2-7, with TRBD1 matching over 9 bases. Looked up from germline, CDR1 is SGHKS and CDR2 is YYEKEE (reference sequence). The CDR3 loop spans 15 amino acids. V shed 0 bases and J 4 bases; nucleotides not matched to a gene: 5. DNA of the CDR3: TGTGCCAGCAGCTTGGTAGGACAGGGGATGTACGAGCAGTACTTC. This codes for CASSLVGQGMYEQYF.

This rearrangement joins TRBV5-1 to TRBJ1-1; 7 nucleotides match TRBD1. There are 14 residues in the CDR3. Losses at the gene ends were 3 bases for V and 0 bases for J; bases not matched to a gene: 2. CDR1 and CDR2 (germline): SGHRS, YFSETQ. Here the CDR3 DNA reads TGCGCCAGCAGCTGGGACAGACTGAACACTGAAGCTTTCTTT. The encoded protein is CASSWDRLNTEAFF.

V gene TRBV18 combines with J gene TRBJ2-2; D may be TRBD2 (6 bases). Between the trimmed V and J ends, which lost 0 bases and 3 bases, there was a span of 14 bases. Germline values: CDR1 KGHSH, CDR2 LQKENI. The CDR3 consists of 17 residues. Here the CDR3 DNA reads TGTGCCAGCTCACCACCTTTTAGGAGGGAGGACACCGGGGAGCTGTTTTTT. Amino acids: CASSPPFRREDTGELFF.

The V call is TRBV30, the J call TRBJ2-1; 7 bases align to TRBD2. Germline CDR1 GTSNPN, CDR2 SVGIG (reference sequence). This CDR3 is 16 amino acids long. V gave up 0 bases and J gave up 2 bases; unmatched junction bases: 7. The CDR3 coding sequence is TGTGCCTGGAGTGTACCTGGGAGGGGACCCTACAATGAGCAGTTCTTC. It translates to CAWSVPGRGPYNEQFF. The full variable domain, rest sourced from reference TRBV30 and TRBJ2-1, is SQTIHQWPATLVQPVGSPLSLECTVEGTSNPNLYWYRQAAGRGLQLLFYSVGIGQISSEVPQNLSASRPQDRQFILSSKKLLLSDSGFYLCAWSVPGRGPYNEQFFGPGTRLTVL.

This clone was observed once. The chain has TRBV6-5 and TRBJ1-2; 10 bases are shared with TRBD1. Trimming at V came to 2 bases and at J to 9 bases, leaving 6 bases not matched to a gene. The CDR3 length is 14 residues. Germline V gene lookup returns CDR1 MNHEY and CDR2 SVGAGI. The CDR3 nucleotides read TGTGCCAGCAGTTACACGGACAGGGGGTATAGCTACACCTTC. Amino acids: CASSYTDRGYSYTF.

The J gene is TRBJ2-2, the V gene TRBV28; possibly TRBD1 for D (5 bases). Germline V gives CDR1 MDHEN, CDR2 SYDVKM. The CDR3 is 15 amino acids. V dropped 3 bases and J dropped 1 base, with 9 bases sitting between them. CDR3 protein: CASSFSGLNTGELFF. For the CDR3, the DNA is TGTGCCAGCAGTTTTTCAGGGTTGAACACCGGGGAGCTGTTTTTT.

V usage is TRBV29-1 and J usage is TRBJ2-3; TRBD2 matches at 9 bases. There are 14 residues in the CDR3. J was trimmed by 3 bases and V by 6 bases; bases with no gene match: 7. In germline, CDR1 is SQVTM, CDR2 ANQGSEA. CDR3 sequence reads: CSVAGREGTDTQYF. In DNA, the CDR3 is TGCAGCGTCGCGGGGCGGGAGGGAACAGATACGCAGTATTTT.

This chain joins TRBV28 and TRBJ1-2; maybe TRBD1 (5 bases). The CDR3 has 12 residues. V lost 6 bases and J 5 bases, leaving 10 bases between the germline ends. Per the germline V gene, CDR1 is MDHEN and CDR2 is SYDVKM. Written as DNA, the CDR3 is TGTGCCAGCAGCCGTGCAGGGTATGGCTACACCTTC. It is translated as CASSRAGYGYTF.

Note on this clone: The same CDR3 can be traced to other DNA sequences in this sample. The V gene is TRBV7-2, the J gene TRBJ2-1; tentatively, D is TRBD2 (6 bases). The ends were cut back, 1 base at V and 6 bases at J, with 10 bases in the middle. The CDR3 has 14 residues. In germline, CDR1 is SGHTA, CDR2 FQGNSA. The chain's CDR3 is CASSLVGGGNEQFF. The CDR3, as DNA: TGTGCCAGCAGCTTAGTGGGGGGTGGCAATGAGCAGTTCTTC.

The gene calls are TRBV15 and TRBJ1-2, with 7 bases matching TRBD1. The CDR3 consists of 16 residues. J was trimmed by 5 bases and V by 1 base; bases with no gene match: 10. The germline V gene encodes CDR1 LNHNV and CDR2 YYDKDF (reference sequence). The CDR3 sequence is CATSRASGQRLYGYTF. CDR3 DNA sequence: TGTGCCACCAGCAGAGCTTCGGGACAGAGACTATATGGCTACACCTTC.

This clone appeared a single time. Other DNA sequences in this sample translate to the same CDR3. The V call is TRBV6-5, the J call TRBJ1-1; no reliable D call. This CDR3 spans 14 amino acids. CDR1 and CDR2 (germline): MNHEY, SVGAGI. Trimming stripped 1 base from V and 1 base from J, with 7 bases between. The CDR3 DNA is TGTGCCAGCAGTTACTTTGGGAGGAACACTGAAGCTTTCTTT. This sequence encodes CASSYFGRNTEAFF.

This clone was counted a single time. The rearrangement joins TRBV6-1 to TRBJ2-1; 7 bases fit TRBD2. CDR3 length: 11 residues. J lost 13 bases, V lost 6 bases, and 6 bases had no gene match. Germline V CDR1 and CDR2: MNHNS, SASEGT. The CDR3 region has the DNA TGTGCCAGCAGGGCTAGCGGAAGACAGTTCTTC. Its protein product is CASRASGRQFF.

The rearrangement uses TRBV6-4 and TRBJ2-3; 10 nucleotides align to TRBD2. The CDR3 contains 17 residues. Germline V gives CDR1 MRHNA, CDR2 SNTAGT. V shed 0 bases, J shed 4 bases, and the junction held 7 bases outside the gene matches. CDR3 in DNA: TGTGCCAGCAGTGACTCCCCCCTAGCGGGAGCGGCAGATACGCAGTATTTT. Protein sequence: CASSDSPLAGAADTQYF.